This passage covers 32 T cell receptor beta chains from one sample sequenced in a study of technical replicates of blood from several donors. Produced via immunoSEQ multiplex PCR; TCRdb's table is partial and in-frame only. The sample shows about 88,000 clones, 92% of them seen only once. Sequences were obtained from T cells isolated from PBMCs. Receptors originate from a human donor in good health.

The chain links TRBV6-1 to TRBJ1-2; perhaps TRBD1 as D (6 bases). Germline lookup yields CDR1 MNHNS and CDR2 SASEGT. The V and J ends lost 7 bases and 4 bases respectively, with 10 bases between them. CDR3 length: 12 residues. CDR3 nucleotides: TGTGCCAGCAACAGGGAAGGCTATGGCTACACCTTC. Translating gives CASNREGYGYTF.

The chain links TRBV21-1 to TRBJ1-1. TRBV21-1 has pseudogene status. This CDR3 has 16 residues. DNA of the CDR3: TGTGCCAGCAGCACGACGGTAGCTACACTTCGCACTGAAGCTTTCTTT. It translates to CASSTTVATLRTEAFF.

This clone was observed once. This chain joins TRBV18 and TRBJ2-5, with 8 nucleotides matching TRBD2. The trim removed 3 bases at V and 6 bases at J, leaving 9 bases unmatched. Per germline, CDR1 KGHSH and CDR2 LQKENI. The CDR3 is 15 amino acids. CDR3 sequence (DNA): TGTGCCAGCTCACCGACGGGGGGGATGGGAAAGACCCAGTACTTC. Its translation: CASSPTGGMGKTQYF.

This rearrangement joins TRBV5-4 to TRBJ2-7; D is unclear. Germline CDR1 and CDR2: SGHNT and YYREEE (reference sequence). Trimming left V 0 bases short and J 1 base short, with 5 bases between. The CDR3 runs 13 residues. The CDR3 DNA reads TGTGCCAGCAGCTTGGAAGCTTCCTACGAGCAGTACTTC. It codes for CASSLEASYEQYF.

The V call is TRBV2, the J call TRBJ1-2; TRBD1 agrees at 7 bases. Germline V gives CDR1 SNHLY, CDR2 FYNNEI. V shed 5 bases, J shed 4 bases, and the junction held 7 bases outside the gene matches. The length of the CDR3 is 14 residues. This chain's CDR3 is CASSLQGLSYGYTF. The CDR3 DNA reads as TGTGCCAGCAGTCTACAGGGGCTTAGCTATGGCTACACCTTC.

The chain carries TRBV7-2 and TRBJ2-4; TRBD2 might be the D (6 bases). There are 17 residues in the CDR3. V was shortened by 2 bases and J by 8 bases, with 22 bases between the two germline ends. Per germline, CDR1 SGHTA and CDR2 FQGNSA. CDR3 sequence: CASSLNPGSRFIDIQYF. The CDR3 DNA follows: TGTGCCAGCAGCTTAAATCCCGGGAGTAGGTTCATCGACATTCAGTACTTC.

This clone has more than one count but fewer than ten. J is TRBJ1-5 and V is TRBV25-1, with a tentative D call TRBD1 (6 bases). The CDR3 has 14 amino acids. Looked up from germline, CDR1 is MGHDK and CDR2 is SYGVNS. V was cut by 4 bases and J by 3 bases, with 10 bases left in between. CDR3 protein: CASSGWDINQPQHF. CDR3 in DNA: TGTGCCAGCAGTGGGTGGGACATCAATCAGCCCCAGCATTTT.

The chain combines TRBV11-3 with TRBJ1-1; D is undetermined. Trimming removed 5 bases from V and 5 bases from J, with 9 bases in between. The CDR3 covers 12 residues. Germline CDR1 is SGHNT and CDR2 is YENEEA. The CDR3 region has the DNA TGTGCCAGCAGCACCTCGGGGACTGAAGCTTTCTTT. Its protein is CASSTSGTEAFF.

This chain connects TRBV30 to TRBJ2-2, with D unresolved. The CDR3 contains 14 residues. Germline CDR1 GTSNPN, CDR2 SVGIG (reference sequence). Trimming shortened V by 4 bases and J by 8 bases, and 17 bases separated the two germline ends. CDR3 DNA: TGTGCCTGGAAATTCCCTTGGAGATCGGGGGAGCTGTTTTTT. It specifies CAWKFPWRSGELFF.

This clone was detected only once. J is TRBJ2-3 and V is TRBV5-1, with D possibly being TRBD2 (5 bases). The V end was cut by 4 bases, the J end by 2 bases, with 14 bases between. This CDR3 contains 15 residues. Per germline, CDR1 SGHRS and CDR2 YFSETQ. CDR3 sequence (DNA): TGCGCCAGCAGCCTCACTGAGCGGCTCACAGATACGCAGTATTTT. This sequence encodes CASSLTERLTDTQYF. The full variable domain, its missing parts supplied by reference TRBV5-1 and TRBJ2-3, is KAGVTQTPRYLIKTRGQQVTLSCSPISGHRSVSWYQQTPGQGLQFLFEYFSETQRNKGNFPGRFSGRQFSNSRSEMNVSTLELGDSALYLCASSLTERLTDTQYFGPGTRLTVL.

The V call is TRBV9, the J call TRBJ1-1; D is possibly TRBD1 (5 bases). The V end was cut by 2 bases, the J end by 3 bases, with 8 bases between. The CDR3 sequence is 13 residues long. The V gene's germline CDR1 is SGDLS and CDR2 YYNGEE. The CDR3 sequence is CASSVGQHTEAFF. The CDR3 region has the DNA TGTGCCAGCAGCGTGGGGCAACACACTGAAGCTTTCTTT.

This chain joins TRBV2 and TRBJ2-5; no clear D gene. The CDR3 has 11 residues. The V gene's germline CDR1 is SNHLY and CDR2 FYNNEI. V was pared by 6 bases and J by 1 base, with 3 bases between. This chain's CDR3 is CASSGQETQYF. The CDR3 nucleotides are TGTGCCAGCAGCGGCCAAGAGACCCAGTACTTC.

The chain carries TRBV5-1 and TRBJ2-1; 13 nucleotides agree with TRBD2. From germline, CDR1 is SGHRS and CDR2 YFSETQ. The length of the CDR3 is 15 residues. V lost 0 bases, J lost 9 bases, and 3 bases stayed unmatched. The CDR3 spells CASSLELAGGREQFF. The CDR3 DNA reads as TGCGCCAGCAGCTTGGAACTAGCGGGGGGGCGTGAGCAGTTCTTC.

This chain links TRBV27 with TRBJ1-1, with D possibly TRBD1 on 5 matching bases. Between the trimmed V and J ends, which lost 4 bases and 8 bases, there was a span of 20 bases. The germline gives CDR1 MNHEY, CDR2 SMNVEV (reference sequence). This CDR3 spans 15 amino acids. The CDR3 DNA is TGTGCCAGCAGTTCTTTGGGGGGGTGGGTATCCGAAGCTTTCTTT. This sequence encodes CASSSLGGWVSEAFF.

V is TRBV10-3 and J is TRBJ1-5; D is undetermined. The CDR3 extends over 13 amino acids. V was shortened by 3 bases and J by 1 base, with 4 bases between the two germline ends. Germline-derived CDR1 and CDR2 are ENHRY and SYGVKD. The CDR3 is CAISDQSNQPQHF. In DNA form, the CDR3 reads TGTGCCATCAGTGACCAAAGCAATCAGCCCCAGCATTTT.

The chain links TRBV28 to TRBJ2-7; the D is unclear. The CDR3 totals 11 residues. Between the trimmed V and J ends, which lost 6 bases and 0 bases, there was a span of 3 bases. Germline V lookup: CDR1 MDHEN, CDR2 SYDVKM. CDR3 bases: TGTGCCAGCAGGCGCTCCTACGAGCAGTACTTC. Encoded protein: CASRRSYEQYF.

The V gene is TRBV23-1, the J gene TRBJ1-1; D is perhaps TRBD1 (5 bases). TRBV23-1 is treated as an ORF (open reading frame) with a function not yet certain. V lost 3 bases and J lost 1, with 18 bases in between. The CDR3 extends over 17 amino acids. Here the CDR3 DNA reads TGCGCCAGCAGTCAGCTCTGGCAGGGCCAAGAGAACACTGAAGCTTTCTTT. This translates into CASSQLWQGQENTEAFF.

For the CDR3, the DNA is TGTGCCAGCAGCGTATACCGGGACAGGGGGTACGGCTACACCTTC. Translating it yields CASSVYRDRGYGYTF. The rearrangement joins TRBV6-5 to TRBJ1-2; 11 positions match TRBD1. Trimming removed 6 bases from V and 8 bases from J; junction bases left unmatched: 11. This CDR3 has 15 residues. CDR1 MNHEY and CDR2 SVGAGI come from the germline V gene.

The CDR3 protein is CASSFAGQPQHF. The CDR3 region has the DNA TGTGCCAGCAGCTTTGCGGGTCAGCCCCAGCATTTT. This chain links TRBV7-2 with TRBJ1-5; D not resolved. There are 12 residues in the CDR3. Germline CDR1 is SGHTA and CDR2 is FQGNSA. Trimming removed 3 bases at V and 6 bases at J, with 6 bases between.

The chain joins TRBV27 to TRBJ1-6; D gene ambiguous. CDR3 length equals 19 residues. Trimming shortened V by 5 bases and J by 0 bases, and 20 bases separated the two germline ends. Germline CDR1 and CDR2: MNHEY and SMNVEV (reference sequence). The CDR3 loop reads CASSAQVLVGSSYNSPLHF. The CDR3 nucleotides are TGTGCCAGCAGTGCCCAGGTTCTTGTCGGGAGCTCCTATAATTCACCCCTCCACTTT.

The CDR3 nucleotides are TGTGCCAGCACACGGGGGGGCCTAAGTAGCACAGATACGCAGTATTTT. This codes for CASTRGGLSSTDTQYF. The gene calls are TRBV7-3 and TRBJ2-3; 8 bases are a match to TRBD2. Looked up from germline, CDR1 is SGHTA and CDR2 is FQGTGA. V shed 7 bases, J shed 0 bases, and the junction held 9 bases outside the gene matches. CDR3 length equals 16 residues.

The CDR3 region is CAWNTDYGYTF. The CDR3 DNA sequence: TGTGCTTGGAACACAGACTATGGCTACACCTTC. The chain links TRBV12-5 to TRBJ1-2; D is ambiguous. Germline values: CDR1 LGHNT, CDR2 FRNRAP. This CDR3 has 11 residues. Trimming took off 11 bases at V and 3 bases at J, with 10 bases between the two ends.

This rearrangement joins TRBV6-4 to TRBJ2-2; D ambiguous. Germline V lookup: CDR1 MRHNA, CDR2 SNTAGT. Trimming took 5 bases from V and 0 from J, leaving 10 bases between them. The CDR3 spans 15 residues. CDR3 residues: CASSHYNTNTGELFF. The CDR3 region has the DNA TGTGCCAGCAGTCACTATAACACGAACACCGGGGAGCTGTTTTTT.

The CDR3 region is CASSQGITGYGTQYF. The CDR3 DNA reads as TGTGCCAGCAGCCAAGGGATCACAGGTTACGGGACCCAGTACTTC. V gene TRBV14 combines with J gene TRBJ2-5; tentative D call: TRBD1 (5 bases). This CDR3 contains 15 residues. Per the germline V gene, CDR1 is SGHDN and CDR2 is FVKESK. V dropped 1 base and J dropped 7 bases, with 16 bases sitting between them.

The V call is TRBV6-5, the J call TRBJ2-2; D may be TRBD1 (6 bases). Germline lookup yields CDR1 MNHEY and CDR2 SVGAGI. V dropped 6 bases and J dropped 0 bases, with 11 bases sitting between them. The CDR3 extends over 15 amino acids. The CDR3, as DNA: TGTGCCAGCAGGCGACAGGCTGCGAACACCGGGGAGCTGTTTTTT. Protein product: CASRRQAANTGELFF.

The chain uses TRBV4-1 and TRBJ2-2; weak D call: TRBD1 (6 bases). V was shortened by 1 base and J by 0 bases, with 12 bases between the two germline ends. CDR1 and CDR2 (germline): MGHRA, YSYEKL. The length of the CDR3 is 17 residues. CDR3 loop: CASSQGWDMANTGELFF. CDR3 nucleotide sequence: TGCGCCAGCAGCCAAGGATGGGACATGGCGAACACCGGGGAGCTGTTTTTT.

J is TRBJ2-7 and V is TRBV19; D is unresolved. CDR3 length: 11 residues. Trimming took 4 bases from V and 2 from J, leaving 3 bases between them. From germline, CDR1 is LNHDA and CDR2 SQIVND (reference sequence). CDR3 region: CASSTAYEQYF. DNA of the CDR3: TGTGCCAGTAGTACCGCCTACGAGCAGTACTTC.

This clone was seen just once. The chain combines TRBV19 with TRBJ1-2; D possibly corresponds to TRBD1 (6 bases). This CDR3 has 13 residues. The germline gives CDR1 LNHDA, CDR2 SQIVND (reference sequence). V dropped 3 bases and J dropped 5 bases, with 10 bases sitting between them. DNA for the CDR3: TGTGCCAGTAGTATGGACAGCGAATATGGCTACACCTTC. Amino acids: CASSMDSEYGYTF.

The chain employs TRBV6-1 and TRBJ1-5; D is possibly TRBD1 (5 bases). There are 14 residues in the CDR3. V was clipped by 8 bases and J by 6 bases, with 17 bases between them. From germline, CDR1 is MNHNS and CDR2 SASEGT. The DNA of the CDR3 is TGTGCCAGCGGGCTCCAAGGGGCTATTCAGCCCCAGCATTTT. It translates to CASGLQGAIQPQHF.

In DNA, the CDR3 is TGTGCCAGCAGCTTAGGGGCCCCGGGACAGGGGGCCGGGGAGCTGTTTTTT. Translating gives CASSLGAPGQGAGELFF. V gene TRBV7-8 combines with J gene TRBJ2-2, with 11 bases lining up with TRBD1. Trimming at V came to 1 base and at J to 6 bases, leaving 7 bases not matched to a gene. This CDR3 has 17 residues. CDR1 is SGHVS and CDR2 is FQNEAQ in the germline V gene.

The chain recombines TRBV2 with TRBJ2-6; 7 nucleotides line up with TRBD1. With V trimmed by 7 bases and J by 2 bases, 11 bases remained unmatched. The CDR3 has 17 residues. CDR1 is SNHLY, CDR2 FYNNEI, per germline. CDR3 protein: CASTRLTTGAGANVLTF. Written as DNA, the CDR3 is TGTGCCAGCACAAGACTAACAACAGGGGCTGGGGCCAACGTCCTGACTTTC.

The chain employs TRBV5-1 and TRBJ2-1, with D perhaps matching TRBD2 (5 bases). The CDR3 totals 15 residues. Germline assignment: CDR1 SGHRS and CDR2 YFSETQ. Trimming shortened V by 0 bases and J by 4 bases, and 11 bases separated the two germline ends. The CDR3 coding sequence is TGCGCCAGCAGCTTGGTATCGGGGTTGTACAATGAGCAGTTCTTC. Residues: CASSLVSGLYNEQFF.